Listed below are T cell receptor beta chains from one sample, sequenced in a study of OX40 agonist ivuxolimab in advanced cancers. Sequencing was performed with immunoSEQ multiplex PCR; in TCRdb, only in-frame clones are kept and a portion is missing. Here the sample spans 73,000 or so clones, 80% to 95% being singletons. Sequences were derived from CD4+ or CD8+ T cells sorted from blood, sampled in a trial of the OX40 agonist ivuxolimab. These TCRs come from an adult with an advanced solid tumor such as melanoma, head and neck, liver or kidney cancer. Both conserved end residues are part of each CDR3. The D gene is left open where the match is weak. Size is stated for part of the rows, as once, few or many counts, or as a class when the clone is expanded.

j_gene: TRBJ1-6; abundance: .; d_gene: .; v_gene: TRBV14; CDR3aa: CASSQETDTPLHF; CDR3nt: TGTGCCAGCAGCCAAGAAACAGATACACCCCTCCACTTT
j_gene: TRBJ2-5; abundance: .; d_gene: TRBD1; v_gene: TRBV5-1; CDR3aa: CASSSGQGSKETQYF; CDR3nt: TGCGCCAGCAGTTCGGGACAGGGATCGAAGGAGACCCAGTACTTC
j_gene: TRBJ1-1; abundance: .; d_gene: TRBD1; v_gene: TRBV29-1; CDR3aa: CSVGQASNTEAFF; CDR3nt: TGCAGCGTCGGACAGGCGTCGAACACTGAAGCTTTCTTT
j_gene: TRBJ1-1; abundance: .; d_gene: TRBD1; v_gene: TRBV10-3; CDR3aa: CAISETATGLNTEAFF; CDR3nt: TGTGCCATCAGTGAGACCGCGACAGGGTTGAACACTGAAGCTTTCTTT
j_gene: TRBJ1-5; abundance: .; d_gene: TRBD1; v_gene: TRBV10-3; CDR3aa: CAISKDRGSDQPQHF; CDR3nt: TGTGCCATCAGTAAGGACAGGGGATCTGATCAGCCCCAGCATTTT
j_gene: TRBJ2-2; abundance: .; d_gene: .; v_gene: TRBV5-1; CDR3aa: CASGDTGELFF; CDR3nt: TGCGCCAGCGGCGACACCGGGGAGCTGTTTTTT
j_gene: TRBJ2-2; abundance: .; d_gene: TRBD2; v_gene: TRBV10-3; CDR3aa: CAISPLGTSGKGTGELFF; CDR3nt: TGTGCCATCAGTCCCCTTGGGACTAGCGGGAAAGGGACCGGGGAGCTGTTTTTT
j_gene: TRBJ1-2; abundance: .; d_gene: TRBD1; v_gene: TRBV19; CDR3aa: CASSIDLRGTARYGYTF; CDR3nt: TGTGCCAGTAGTATAGATCTACGGGGGACAGCGAGGTATGGCTACACCTTC
j_gene: TRBJ1-2; abundance: .; d_gene: TRBD1; v_gene: TRBV6-6; CDR3aa: CASSYGDRVVVYGYTF; CDR3nt: TGTGCCAGCAGTTACGGGGACAGGGTCGTAGTCTATGGCTACACCTTC
j_gene: TRBJ2-3; abundance: .; d_gene: .; v_gene: TRBV9; CDR3aa: CASSVGGQAYTDTQYF; CDR3nt: TGTGCCAGCAGCGTAGGCGGGCAAGCATACACAGATACGCAGTATTTT
j_gene: TRBJ1-1; abundance: .; d_gene: .; v_gene: TRBV4-3; CDR3aa: CASSQVLGQGLSTEAFF; CDR3nt: TGCGCCAGCAGCCAAGTCCTAGGACAAGGGTTGAGCACTGAAGCTTTCTTT
j_gene: TRBJ2-1; abundance: .; d_gene: .; v_gene: TRBV9; CDR3aa: CASSAQRVGGEQFF; CDR3nt: TGTGCCAGCAGCGCCCAGCGAGTTGGGGGTGAGCAGTTCTTC
j_gene: TRBJ1-4; abundance: .; d_gene: .; v_gene: TRBV28; CDR3aa: CASSLPTPSEKLFF; CDR3nt: TGTGCCAGCAGTTTACCCACCCCCAGTGAAAAACTGTTTTTT
j_gene: TRBJ2-2; abundance: .; d_gene: .; v_gene: TRBV9; CDR3aa: CASSGVGDTGELFF; CDR3nt: TGTGCCAGCAGCGGAGTCGGGGACACCGGGGAGCTGTTTTTT
j_gene: TRBJ2-3; abundance: once; d_gene: .; v_gene: TRBV5-4; CDR3aa: CASSEAGLDTQYF; CDR3nt: TGTGCCAGCAGCGAAGCAGGGTTGGATACGCAGTATTTT
j_gene: TRBJ1-1; abundance: .; d_gene: .; v_gene: TRBV14; CDR3aa: CASSQGRGNTEAFF; CDR3nt: TGTGCCAGCAGCCAGGGCAGGGGGAACACTGAAGCTTTCTTT
j_gene: TRBJ2-1; abundance: .; d_gene: TRBD2; v_gene: TRBV6-5; CDR3aa: CASRASGNFIGQFF; CDR3nt: TGTGCCAGCAGGGCTAGCGGGAACTTCATAGGGCAGTTCTTC
j_gene: TRBJ1-5; abundance: .; d_gene: .; v_gene: TRBV19; CDR3aa: CASSIGRGGNQPQHF; CDR3nt: TGTGCCAGTAGTATAGGCAGGGGAGGAAATCAGCCCCAGCATTTT
j_gene: TRBJ1-5; abundance: .; d_gene: .; v_gene: TRBV29-1; CDR3aa: CSVADGNQPQHF; CDR3nt: TGCAGCGTTGCCGACGGCAATCAGCCCCAGCATTTT
j_gene: TRBJ2-3; abundance: .; d_gene: TRBD2; v_gene: TRBV5-4; CDR3aa: CASSPGGASGFTQYF; CDR3nt: TGTGCCAGCAGCCCTGGGGGGGCTAGCGGGTTTACGCAGTATTTT